The 15 T cell receptor beta chains listed next were all sequenced from one sample in a study of blood T cell repertoires in COVID-19. Profiling relied on immunoSEQ multiplex PCR, and the TCRdb table lists in-frame clones only, not all of them. The sample holds approximately 160,000 clones; about 81% are singletons and the top ten take roughly a tenth. Sequences were obtained from peripheral blood. These receptors came from a human donor in a cohort sampled during active COVID-19.

This chain joins TRBV6-5 and TRBJ2-5, with 7 bases fitting TRBD1. Trimming cost V 4 bases and J 1 base; bases outside gene matches: 6. The CDR3 length is 15 residues. Germline-derived CDR1 and CDR2 are MNHEY and SVGAGI. The CDR3 loop is CASSSPTGIQETQYF. The DNA for the CDR3 is TGTGCCAGCAGTTCCCCGACAGGGATCCAAGAGACCCAGTACTTC.

The V call is TRBV11-2, the J call TRBJ2-2, with D possibly being TRBD2 (5 bases). The V end was cut by 0 bases, the J end by 5 bases, with 7 bases between. Germline values: CDR1 SGHAT, CDR2 FQNNGV. This CDR3 is 14 amino acids long. The DNA of the CDR3 is TGTGCCAGCAGCTTAGATTGGAGGACCGGGGAGCTGTTTTTT. This encodes CASSLDWRTGELFF.

In its sample, this clone was seen many times. The chain recombines TRBV30 with TRBJ2-7; D may be TRBD1 (5 bases). Germline-derived CDR1 and CDR2 are GTSNPN and SVGIG (reference sequence). V was pared by 5 bases and J by 6 bases, with 20 bases between. The length of the CDR3 is 14 residues. CDR3 in DNA: TGTGCCTGGGGAAAAGGGGTAACCGGCTCCGAGCAGTACTTC. This gives the protein CAWGKGVTGSEQYF. The full variable domain, with the rest looked up from reference TRBV30 and TRBJ2-7, is SQTIHQWPATLVQPVGSPLSLECTVEGTSNPNLYWYRQAAGRGLQLLFYSVGIGQISSEVPQNLSASRPQDRQFILSSKKLLLSDSGFYLCAWGKGVTGSEQYFGPGTRLTVT.

The chain uses TRBV7-6 and TRBJ1-6; 7 bases are shared with TRBD1. V shed 3 bases, J shed 6 bases, and the junction held 5 bases outside the gene matches. This CDR3 has 15 residues. The germline gives CDR1 SGHVS, CDR2 FNYEAQ. The CDR3, as DNA: TGTGCCAGCAGCTTTGAGGGACAGCCTAATTCACCCCTCCACTTT. Amino acid sequence: CASSFEGQPNSPLHF.

CDR3 DNA sequence: TGTGCCAGCAGCTTAGGGTCGTCTGTACTTCCACGGGAGCAGTACTTC. It translates to CASSLGSSVLPREQYF. The V and J genes are TRBV11-2 and TRBJ2-7; D is unclear. In germline, CDR1 is SGHAT, CDR2 FQNNGV. With 1 base removed from V and 7 bases from J, the gap between germline ends came to 20 bases. The CDR3 has 16 residues.

The rearrangement links TRBV10-2 to TRBJ2-7; a possible D gene is TRBD1 (5 bases). Trimming shortened V by 0 bases and J by 2 bases, and 8 bases separated the two germline ends. This CDR3 is 14 amino acids long. Germline loops: CDR1 WSHSY, CDR2 SAAADI. The CDR3 region has the DNA TGCGCCAGCAGTGAGTCAGGCAGGGCCTACGAGCAGTACTTC. It codes for CASSESGRAYEQYF.

This chain links TRBV9 with TRBJ1-6; no definite D call. CDR3 length: 14 residues. Germline V gene data show CDR1 as SGDLS and CDR2 as YYNGEE. V dropped 4 bases and J dropped 8 bases, with 13 bases sitting between them. The CDR3 region is CASSSELGDSPLHF. The CDR3 DNA is TGTGCCAGCAGCTCCGAGTTAGGAGATTCACCCCTCCACTTT. The full variable domain, its missing parts supplied by reference TRBV9 and TRBJ1-6, is DSGVTQTPKHLITATGQRVTLRCSPRSGDLSVYWYQQSLDQGLQFLIQYYNGEERAKGNILERFSAQQFPDLHSELNLSSLELGDSALYFCASSSELGDSPLHFGNGTRLTVT.

The rearrangement joins TRBV11-3 to TRBJ2-5, with unresolved D. V was trimmed by 0 bases and J by 5 bases, leaving 7 bases between them. CDR3 size: 13 residues. The germline CDR1 and CDR2 sequences are SGHNT and YENEEA. CDR3 DNA sequence: TGTGCCAGCAGCTTAGATGGCAGGGAGACCCAGTACTTC. The encoded protein is CASSLDGRETQYF.

The chain joins TRBV6-1 to TRBJ1-6; the D gene is possibly TRBD1 (5 bases). This CDR3 spans 13 amino acids. Trimming removed 2 bases from V and 11 bases from J, with 10 bases in between. CDR1 and CDR2 (germline): MNHNS, SASEGT. CDR3 sequence (DNA): TGTGCCAGCAGTGAAACAGGTTTTACACCCCTCCACTTT. Translating gives CASSETGFTPLHF.

The V gene is TRBV7-2, the J gene TRBJ2-1; no clear D. V was clipped by 4 bases and J by 12 bases, with 7 bases between them. CDR3 length: 10 amino acids. CDR1 and CDR2 from the germline V gene are SGHTA and FQGNSA. CDR3 in amino acids: CASSSGWQFF. The DNA of the CDR3 is TGTGCCAGCAGCTCCGGGTGGCAGTTCTTC.

This clone was recorded once. V is TRBV6-1 and J is TRBJ2-7, with D possibly being TRBD2 (6 bases). The CDR3 is 14 residues long. Germline loops: CDR1 MNHNS, CDR2 SASEGT. Between the trimmed V and J ends, which lost 1 base and 1 base, there was a span of 8 bases. The CDR3 here is CASSEGDLSYEQYF. The CDR3 region has the DNA TGTGCCAGCAGTGAAGGGGACTTATCCTACGAGCAGTACTTC.

CDR3 in amino acids: CSVEGLAGDNEQFF. The CDR3 DNA sequence: TGCAGCGTTGAAGGACTAGCGGGAGACAATGAGCAGTTCTTC. The rearrangement links TRBV29-1 to TRBJ2-1; 12 bases are shared with TRBD2. This CDR3 is 14 amino acids long. Germline loops: CDR1 SQVTM, CDR2 ANQGSEA. V trimming: 1 base; J trimming: 5 bases; junction bases outside the gene matches: 0.

The CDR3 is CASSEETVREQFF. DNA of the CDR3: TGCGCCAGCAGTGAGGAGACAGTTCGGGAGCAGTTCTTC. The chain combines TRBV10-1 with TRBJ2-1; D is perhaps TRBD1 (5 bases). From germline, CDR1 is WNHNN and CDR2 SYGVQD (reference sequence). V lost 2 bases and J 10 bases, leaving 12 bases between the germline ends. CDR3 length: 13 amino acids.

The rearrangement links TRBV7-2 to TRBJ2-5, with 11 bases aligning to TRBD2. V dropped 5 bases and J dropped 5; count of bases not matched to a gene: 7. Germline V gives CDR1 SGHTA, CDR2 FQGNSA. The CDR3 runs to 15 residues. The CDR3 nucleotides are TGTGCCAGCAGCAGTACTAGCGGGAGTTGGGAGACCCAGTACTTC. It encodes CASSSTSGSWETQYF.

The V gene is TRBV29-1, the J gene TRBJ2-4; 9 bases map to TRBD1. This CDR3 contains 14 residues. J gave up 4 bases and V 6 bases, and 7 bases lay outside the gene matches. Germline CDR1 is SQVTM and CDR2 is ANQGSEA. CDR3 loop: CSVGEGQGKNIQYF. The CDR3 DNA follows: TGCAGCGTCGGAGAGGGACAGGGTAAAAACATTCAGTACTTC.